Listed below are T cell receptor beta chains from one sample, sequenced in a study of vaccination and CD4 T cells after COVID-19. Their antigens are not known. In TCRdb, the PCR reads were re-called with MiXCR into one record per CDR3 protein. The top ten clones hold roughly 15% of a sample with approximately 9,000 distinct CDR3 sequences, 38% of them seen once. Material for sequencing was CD4+ T cells from blood, cultured in vitro. These receptors were collected from a human donor in good health. Both conserved end residues are trimmed from each CDR3. Rows give clone size only sometimes, using once, few, many, or a class for an expanded clone.

v_gene,j_gene,abundance,CDR3aa
TRBV6-1,TRBJ2-7,few,ASSEALEQY
TRBV2,TRBJ1-1,once,ASSGQGNTEAF
TRBV28,TRBJ2-7,NA,ASSLGTGVGEQY
TRBV7-9,TRBJ2-1,NA,ASSSASGSLAVSEQF
TRBV15,TRBJ2-1,NA,ATSTRDNEQF
TRBV7-9,TRBJ1-5,NA,ASSITGRPAHSDQPQH
TRBV6-1,TRBJ2-3,few,ASSPRTSEDTQY
TRBV28,TRBJ1-2,NA,ASSLPGGGYT
TRBV7-9,TRBJ2-5,NA,ASSQAGRETQY
TRBV24-1,TRBJ2-1,NA,ATSVGSGYEQF
TRBV27,TRBJ2-3,few,ASSWPGGPTDTQY
TRBV24-1,TRBJ2-5,few,ATSDFWTSGSLETQY
TRBV2,TRBJ2-3,few,ASIAGTSGKSTDTQY
TRBV20-1,TRBJ2-2,NA,SARWNTGELF
TRBV2,TRBJ1-5,NA,ASRATGMSNQPQH
TRBV20-1,TRBJ2-7,few,SVRVAGGYEQY
TRBV20-1,TRBJ2-1,NA,SASGLAGGDEQF
TRBV20-1,TRBJ1-5,few,SARLQGGNQPQH
TRBV11-2,TRBJ1-5,few,ASSLEAWGNQPQH
TRBV2,TRBJ2-3,few,ASSPDRGGTDTQY
TRBV7-3,TRBJ2-2,few,ASSGRVPGELF
TRBV20-1,TRBJ2-3,few,SARDSATGTDTQY
TRBV7-2,TRBJ2-7,NA,ASSLVAGGSLYEQY
TRBV2,TRBJ1-6,NA,ASSLTGGKDNSPLH
TRBV7-2,TRBJ2-3,NA,ASQVPGLAGEDTQY
TRBV20-1,TRBJ2-2,NA,SASRGMNTGELF
TRBV12-3/TRBV12-4,TRBJ2-2,NA,ASSRGTGELF
TRBV20-1,TRBJ2-5,NA,SARGAGQQETQY
TRBV6-1,TRBJ1-2,few,ASIPTGTYGYT
TRBV29-1,TRBJ2-2,NA,SVDSNTGELF
TRBV10-3,TRBJ2-1,NA,AAGNEQF
TRBV12-3/TRBV12-4,TRBJ1-5,NA,ASTRGGDQPQH
TRBV20-1,TRBJ1-1,few,SARDGTVNTEAF
TRBV5-6,TRBJ1-1,NA,ASSLNTEAF
TRBV6-4,TRBJ2-3,NA,ASSDQAGGGTDTQY
TRBV5-6,TRBJ2-3,NA,ASSPDRYTDTQY
TRBV25-1,TRBJ1-1,NA,ASRPTANTEAF
TRBV5-1,TRBJ2-7,NA,ASSPGWTGAYEQY
TRBV18,TRBJ2-3,NA,ASSPVQGADTQY
TRBV11-3,TRBJ2-7,NA,ASSLGQMYEQY
TRBV15,TRBJ2-5,NA,ATSRDLRGIGETQY
TRBV19,TRBJ2-1,few,ATGRHGDYNEQF
TRBV7-2,TRBJ1-2,NA,ASSLGLANYGYT
TRBV19,TRBJ2-5,NA,ASSIGLAGGEVGERETQY
TRBV21-1,TRBJ1-1,NA,ASSKGGGQGATEAF
TRBV18,TRBJ2-7,NA,ASRDTRGGDEQY
TRBV7-2,TRBJ2-5,few,ASRSDQETQY
TRBV15,TRBJ1-5,NA,ATSRRTGDLGPQH
TRBV9,TRBJ2-7,NA,ASSARDDVGYEQY
TRBV2,TRBJ2-3,few,ASSAGTSGRRADTQY